The 3 T cell receptor beta chains in this list originate from one sample, sequenced in a study of human T cells and chemical hapten exposure. TCRdb independently ran MiXCR on the RACE reads; one entry per CDR3 protein. The sample gives about 110,000 distinct CDR3 sequences, about 12% of which show up once; 1.6% is in the top ten. Time point in this sample: pre-sensitization, week 0. The treatment here: therapeutic diphenylcyclopropenone sensitization with weekly scalp DPC. The starting material was whole blood, obtained in connection with sensitization to the hapten diphenylcyclopropenone (DPC). The origin of the receptors is a woman between 45 and 60 years old with alopecia areata. Some clones in this sample may be carry-over from other donors' samples.

This chain uses TRBV12-3 or TRBV12-4 with TRBJ1-2; D remains unclear. The CDR3 runs to 12 residues. Trimming pared 6 bases from V and 7 bases from J, leaving 12 bases between. The CDR3 sequence is CASSQRTRGYTF. CDR3 sequence (DNA): TGTGCCAGCAGCCAGCGGACGCGTGGCTACACCTTC.

The chain couples TRBV4-3 to TRBJ2-7; D unresolved. CDR1 is LGHNA and CDR2 is YSLEER in the germline V gene. V was trimmed by 0 bases and J by 3 bases, leaving 6 bases between them. The CDR3 runs 13 residues. The CDR3 sequence is CASSQDLDYEQYF. In nucleotides, the CDR3 is TGCGCCAGCAGCCAAGATCTGGACTACGAGCAGTACTTC.

This clonotype has at least ten counts. The chain combines TRBV20-1 with TRBJ1-6, with D possibly being TRBD1 (5 bases). V lost 3 bases and J 9 bases, leaving 18 bases between the germline ends. The CDR3 is made up of 15 amino acids. The germline CDR1 and CDR2 sequences are DFQATT and SNEGSKA (reference sequence). The CDR3: CSASVVLGRGSPLHF. CDR3 in DNA: TGCAGTGCTAGTGTGGTCTTGGGGCGAGGTTCACCCCTCCACTTT.